The rows below give T cell receptor beta chains drawn from one sample of a study of graft-versus-host responses after intestinal transplantation. Generated by immunoSEQ multiplex PCR, the TCRdb table keeps only in-frame clones and is missing some. The sample has approximately 100,000 clones, roughly 86% seen once. The sample here was PBMCs, taken 255 days after intestinal transplant. The receptors stem from a human patient who received an intestinal transplant, so some T cells may come from the graft donor. Both conserved end residues are part of each CDR3. A D gene is named only where the DNA matches it firmly. Size values are once, few and many counts, or a class for expanded clones, and some rows have none.

>-|TRBJ2-7|TRBV4-2|-|14
CASSQEQGPYEQYF
TGTGCCAGCAGCCAAGAACAGGGTCCCTACGAGCAGTACTTC
>-|TRBJ2-5|TRBV5-4|few|13
CASSFGPSETQYF
TGTGCCAGCAGCTTCGGCCCCTCAGAGACCCAGTACTTC
>-|TRBJ2-7|TRBV5-6|-|14
CASSLAGQPYEQYF
TGTGCCAGCAGCTTGGCCGGACAGCCCTACGAGCAGTACTTC
>-|TRBJ2-6|TRBV5-6|few|18
CASSPLLQPVSGANVLTF
TGTGCCAGCAGCCCTTTACTACAGCCCGTCTCTGGGGCCAACGTCCTGACTTTC
>-|TRBJ2-7|TRBV11-3|-|14
CASSLGGGSYEQYF
TGTGCCAGCAGCTTAGGGGGCGGTTCCTACGAGCAGTACTTC
>TRBD2|TRBJ2-3|TRBV5-1|-|15
CASSLAGGSTDTQYF
TGCGCCAGCAGCTTGGCGGGGGGGAGCACAGATACGCAGTATTTT
>-|TRBJ2-3|TRBV7-8|-|12
CASSFGQGTQYF
TGTGCCAGCAGCTTCGGGCAGGGCACGCAGTATTTT
>-|TRBJ1-4|TRBV23-1|-|15
CASSQSAGSGEKLFF
TGCGCCAGCAGTCAATCAGCAGGGTCGGGTGAAAAACTGTTTTTT
>TRBD1|TRBJ1-3|TRBV28|-|16
CASSLGRGRAGNTIYF
TGTGCCAGCAGTTTAGGGAGGGGGCGTGCTGGAAACACCATATATTTT
>TRBD1|TRBJ1-2|TRBV29-1|-|16
CSVPRPGQGGNYGYTF
TGCAGCGTTCCCCGACCCGGACAGGGCGGGAACTATGGCTACACCTTC
>-|TRBJ2-5|TRBV28|-|13
CASSWGNQETQYF
TGTGCCAGCAGTTGGGGGAACCAAGAGACCCAGTACTTC
>TRBD2|TRBJ2-3|TRBV2|-|15
CASGGTSGGTDTQYF
TGTGCCAGCGGAGGGACTAGCGGGGGCACAGATACGCAGTATTTT
>-|TRBJ1-1|TRBV2|-|13
CASRTTTDTEAFF
TGTGCCAGCAGAACGACAACGGACACTGAAGCTTTCTTT
>-|TRBJ1-2|TRBV10-3|-|12
CAISETEGGYTF
TGTGCCATCAGTGAAACGGAAGGGGGCTACACCTTC
>TRBD1|TRBJ1-2|TRBV6-1|-|14
CASRTGTGVYGYTF
TGTGCCAGCAGGACCGGGACAGGTGTCTATGGCTACACCTTC
>-|TRBJ2-2|TRBV4-2|-|15
CASSQDGGWAGELFF
TGTGCCAGCAGCCAAGATGGAGGGTGGGCCGGGGAGCTGTTTTTT
>TRBD2|TRBJ2-1|TRBV15|-|15
CATSTERGVYNEQFF
TGTGCCACCAGCACTGAGCGGGGGGTCTACAATGAGCAGTTCTTC
>-|TRBJ2-2|TRBV7-9|few|13
CAGGQTNTGELFF
TGTGCAGGCGGCCAGACCAACACCGGGGAGCTGTTTTTT